The rows below give T cell receptor beta chains drawn from one sample of a study of CD8 T cells in ankylosing spondylitis. TCRdb ran MiXCR on the 5' RACE reads and lists one entry per CDR3 protein. The sample has around 220,000 distinct CDR3 sequences, about a sixth seen once. Sequencing used blood, either unsorted or a sorted T cell fraction (not recorded which). The receptors come from a male donor with ankylosing spondylitis. The CDR3 runs from the conserved cysteine through the conserved F or W. The order of the fields is D gene, V gene, clone size, J gene, CDR3 DNA, CDR3 protein. The D gene is left open where the match is weak. Clone sizes are given selectively: once, few, many, or a class where the clone is expanded.

>TRBD1|TRBV27|NA|TRBJ2-1
TGTGCCAGCAGTTCTTTGACAGGGGGGTCCTACAATGAGCAGTTCTTC
CASSSLTGGSYNEQFF
>NA|TRBV4-1|NA|TRBJ2-5
TGCGCCAGCAGCCACCTAGCGACAGAGACCCAGTACTTC
CASSHLATETQYF
>NA|TRBV7-9|few|TRBJ2-1
TGTGCCAGCAGCTTAGCGTCTATCTCCTACAATGAGCAGTTCTTC
CASSLASISYNEQFF
>NA|TRBV7-9|few|TRBJ1-1
TGTGCCAGCAGCCCTTTCATCGGGGGTATTGTGAACACTGAAGCTTTCTTT
CASSPFIGGIVNTEAFF
>TRBD2|TRBV6-1|few|TRBJ2-7
TGTGCCAGCACCCTGACTAGCGGGAATTACGAGCAGTACTTC
CASTLTSGNYEQYF
>NA|TRBV15|few|TRBJ1-5
TGTGCCACCGACCTCACACATGGGCTCAATCAGCCCCAGCATTTT
CATDLTHGLNQPQHF
>NA|TRBV7-2|NA|TRBJ1-5
TGTGCCAGCAGCTTAGATATAAATCAGCCCCAGCATTTT
CASSLDINQPQHF
>TRBD1|TRBV4-2|NA|TRBJ1-6
TGTGCCAGCAGCCAAGTCGCTCCCAGACAGGGTAGCTCCTATAATTCACCCCTCCACTTT
CASSQVAPRQGSSYNSPLHF
>NA|TRBV12-5|NA|TRBJ2-7
TGTGCTAGTGGTTTGGGAGAAACCTACGAGCAGTACTTC
CASGLGETYEQYF
>NA|TRBV16|few|TRBJ2-7
TGTGCCAGCAGCGGACTCGGGGACTCCTACGAGCAGTACTTC
CASSGLGDSYEQYF
>TRBD2|TRBV5-1|few|TRBJ2-1
TGCGCCAGCAGTAGGACTAGCGGGACTCCTTGGGGTACCAATGAGCAGTTCTTC
CASSRTSGTPWGTNEQFF
>TRBD1|TRBV30|NA|TRBJ2-7
TGTGCCTGGAGTGTATCCAGGGGGTACGAGCAGTACTTC
CAWSVSRGYEQYF
>NA|TRBV3-1|few|TRBJ1-2
TGTGCCAGCAGCCGACGAGGGTACGATGGCTACACCTTC
CASSRRGYDGYTF
>NA|TRBV6-5|NA|TRBJ2-1
TGTGCCAGCAGTTACTCGCTCTACAATGAGCAGTTCTTC
CASSYSLYNEQFF
>NA|TRBV29-1|many|TRBJ2-1
TGCAGCGTCTCTAGCAGCTCCTACAATGAGCAGTTCTTC
CSVSSSSYNEQFF
>NA|TRBV4-3|NA|TRBJ2-1
TGCGCCAGCAGCCAAGGATCGGGCTACAATGAGCAGTTCTTC
CASSQGSGYNEQFF
>NA|TRBV28|few|TRBJ2-7
TGTGCCAGCAGGCCGCTTAGGTTGGCAGTCGAGCAGTACTTC
CASRPLRLAVEQYF
>NA|TRBV24-1|few|TRBJ1-5
TGTGCCACCAGTGACCCGGGACACTGGGGCAATCAGCCCCAGCATTTT
CATSDPGHWGNQPQHF
>TRBD1|TRBV30|few|TRBJ2-7
TGTGCCTGGAGTTGGACAGGGGCCTACGAGCAGTACTTC
CAWSWTGAYEQYF
>NA|TRBV12-3/TRBV12-4|few|TRBJ1-5
TGTGCCAGCAGCCGCCGGGGACCCACATCTCCCCAGCATTTT
CASSRRGPTSPQHF
>TRBD1|TRBV11-3|NA|TRBJ2-1
TGTGCCAGCAGCCGACAGGGTGAACTCTACAATGAGCAGTTCTTC
CASSRQGELYNEQFF
>NA|TRBV5-1|NA|TRBJ2-1
TGCGCCAGCAGAAGCGGATACAATGAGCAGTTCTTC
CASRSGYNEQFF
>NA|TRBV6-6|few|TRBJ2-1
TGTGCCAGCAGTCAATGGCAAAACCTTTGGGGGTTCTTC
CASSQWQNLWGFF
>NA|TRBV12-3/TRBV12-4|few|TRBJ2-1
TGTGCCAGCACCCTGTCAACAGGGAATCTTTACAATGAGCAGTTCTTC
CASTLSTGNLYNEQFF
>NA|TRBV20-1|NA|TRBJ2-1
TGCAGTGCTAGAGATTGGGGGCGGGAGCAGTTCTTC
CSARDWGREQFF
>NA|TRBV7-8|few|TRBJ2-3
TGTGCCAGCAGCTCAGGACTCTCTAGCACAGATACGCAGTATTTT
CASSSGLSSTDTQYF
>NA|TRBV7-9|NA|TRBJ2-6
TGTGCCAGCAGCTCAGGGAGGCTACTCTCTGGGGCCAACGTCCTGACTTTC
CASSSGRLLSGANVLTF
>TRBD2|TRBV7-8|many|TRBJ2-5
TGTGCCAGCAGGATCGGGACTACACAAGAGACCCAGTACTTC
CASRIGTTQETQYF
>NA|TRBV25-1|few|TRBJ1-1
TGTGCCAGCAGTGATTGGGGCCACACTGAAGCTTTCTTT
CASSDWGHTEAFF
>NA|TRBV28|few|TRBJ1-1
TGTGCCAGCAGAGCAAGGCTTGAAGCTTTCTTT
CASRARLEAFF
>NA|TRBV30|NA|TRBJ2-5
TGTGCCTGGAGCGGACCCGAAGAGACCCAGTACTTC
CAWSGPEETQYF
>NA|TRBV11-2|NA|TRBJ1-6
TGTGCCAGCAGCTTACGAAGGGCAGAGCATAATTCACCCCTCCACTTT
CASSLRRAEHNSPLHF
>NA|TRBV2|NA|TRBJ2-1
TGTGCCAGCAGTGAATTGCCCCACAATGAGCAGTTCTTC
CASSELPHNEQFF
>NA|TRBV27|NA|TRBJ1-4
TGTGCCAGCAGATTATACCCGTGGGCTAGTGAAAAACTGTTTTTT
CASRLYPWASEKLFF
>NA|TRBV9|few|TRBJ2-5
TGTGCCAGCAGCGTAGAGGCCACCCAAGAGACCCAGTACTTC
CASSVEATQETQYF
>NA|TRBV5-6|few|TRBJ1-1
TGTGCCAGCAGCGCCCTGAACACTGAAGCTTTCTTT
CASSALNTEAFF
>NA|TRBV11-2|few|TRBJ1-1
TGTGCCAGCAGCGTAGGCTCCGGGGGGAACACTGAAGCTTTCTTT
CASSVGSGGNTEAFF
>NA|TRBV29-1|NA|TRBJ2-3
TGCAGCGTAGCCGAACCCACCGGGGCGCAGTATTTT
CSVAEPTGAQYF
>TRBD2|TRBV10-3|many|TRBJ2-3
TGTGCCATCAGTGAGCCGGAGCTAGCGGGGGGGCGGGATACGCAGTATTTT
CAISEPELAGGRDTQYF
>NA|TRBV7-8|NA|TRBJ2-2
TGTGCCAGCGATGCGGGGCTTACCGGGGAGCTGTTTTTT
CASDAGLTGELFF
>NA|TRBV5-6|NA|TRBJ1-1
TGTGCCAGCAGCTTAGACAGGAACATGAACACTGAAGCTTTCTTT
CASSLDRNMNTEAFF
>NA|TRBV12-3/TRBV12-4|many|TRBJ2-5
TGTGCCAGCAGTTTAGGGGCGGGGTACCAAGAGACCCAGTACTTC
CASSLGAGYQETQYF
>TRBD2|TRBV6-1|few|TRBJ2-1
TGTGCCAGCGCTAGGACTAGCGGACACAATGAGCAGTTCTTC
CASARTSGHNEQFF
>NA|TRBV4-3|many|TRBJ2-7
TGCGCCAGCAGCCAAGACTCAGGGAGCTACGAGCAGTACTTC
CASSQDSGSYEQYF
>NA|TRBV6-1|NA|TRBJ2-7
TGTGCCAACGACAGGTCCTCCTACGAGCAGTACTTC
CANDRSSYEQYF